Following are 31 T cell receptor beta chains from one sample sequenced in a study of CD8+CD57+ T cells in acquired aplastic anemia. The use of genomic DNA as template underpinned the TCR beta VDJ and CDR3 profiling. TCRdb used MiXCR to reprocess the reads, holding one entry per CDR3 protein. The sample lists 150,000 or so distinct CDR3 sequences; 60% to 70% were seen once. Sequencing was carried out using sorted CD4+, CD8+, or CD8+CD57+ T cells (not recorded which) from PBMCs. Receptors were obtained from a human donor in good health.

The rearrangement joins TRBV12-3 or TRBV12-4 to TRBJ2-3, with 9 bases fitting TRBD2. The junction had 4 bases not matched to a gene; V was cut back by 2 bases and J by 4 bases. The CDR3 length is 15 residues. CDR3 amino acids: CASSLSLAGPDTQYF. As DNA, the CDR3 is TGTGCCAGCAGTTTAAGTCTAGCGGGGCCAGATACGCAGTATTTT.

This clonotype was counted a single time. The chain combines TRBV7-9 with TRBJ2-2; TRBD1 aligns across 7 bases. Germline V lookup: CDR1 SEHNR, CDR2 FQNEAQ (reference sequence). CDR3 size: 14 residues. With 5 bases clipped from V and 4 bases from J, the junction kept 4 bases outside the gene matches. The chain's CDR3 is CASSDTGATGELFF. CDR3 nucleotide sequence: TGTGCCAGCAGCGATACAGGGGCCACCGGGGAGCTGTTTTTT.

The chain carries TRBV19 and TRBJ1-3, with 7 bases lining up with TRBD1. CDR3 length: 14 amino acids. Germline CDR1 reads LNHDA; CDR2 reads SQIVND (reference sequence). J gave up 3 bases and V 7 bases, and 6 bases lay outside the gene matches. The CDR3 sequence: CASTPDRVGNTIYF. DNA for the CDR3: TGTGCCAGTACCCCTGACAGGGTTGGAAACACCATATATTTT.

The chain employs TRBV9 and TRBJ2-7; 7 bases match TRBD2. CDR1 and CDR2 (germline): SGDLS, YYNGEE. V trimming: 0 bases; J trimming: 3 bases; junction bases outside the gene matches: 3. There are 14 residues in the CDR3. In nucleotides, the CDR3 is TGTGCCAGCAGCGTAGCGGGCGGGGGCTACGAGCAGTACTTC. Its protein product is CASSVAGGGYEQYF.

The gene calls are TRBV15 and TRBJ2-1; D possibly corresponds to TRBD1 (7 bases). Trimming left V 5 bases short and J 8 bases short, with 19 bases between. Germline-derived CDR1 and CDR2 are LNHNV and YYDKDF (reference sequence). CDR3 length equals 15 residues. CDR3 coding DNA: TGTGCCACCAGCCAAGAAGAGGCAGGGGGGTATGAGCAGTTCTTC. It is translated as CATSQEEAGGYEQFF.

The V call is TRBV12-3 or TRBV12-4, the J call TRBJ2-2; D unresolved. The V end lost 5 bases, the J end lost 4 bases, and 17 bases lay between the germline ends. This CDR3 has 16 residues. The CDR3 sequence is CASSPSTHNPTGELFF. As DNA, the CDR3 is TGTGCCAGCAGTCCTTCAACCCATAACCCCACCGGGGAGCTGTTTTTT.

As concerns this clonotype: A single base separates this from a much larger clone, so it may be a read error. CDR3 bases: TGTGCCACCAGCAGAAGGACCACGGGAGATTCACCCCTCCACTTT. This codes for CATSRRTTGDSPLHF. J is TRBJ1-6 and V is TRBV15; D gene unclear. The V gene lost 2 bases and the J gene lost 8 bases, with 13 bases spanning the gap. The CDR3 sequence is 15 residues long. The V gene's germline CDR1 is LNHNV and CDR2 YYDKDF (reference sequence).

Many counts were recorded for this clonotype. The chain links TRBV5-6 to TRBJ2-1; tentatively, D is TRBD1 (5 bases). CDR1 is SGHDT and CDR2 is YYEEEE in the germline V gene. This CDR3 comprises 10 residues. Trimming stripped 6 bases from V and 8 bases from J, with 6 bases between. The CDR3 region has the DNA TGTGCCAGCAAAGGGGATGAGCAGTTCTTC. Protein: CASKGDEQFF.

This clonotype occurred many times. The rearrangement uses TRBV7-9 and TRBJ1-1, with a weak D call TRBD1 (5 bases). Trimming took off 0 bases at V and 7 bases at J, with 9 bases between the two ends. Germline CDR1 reads SEHNR; CDR2 reads FQNEAQ (reference sequence). The CDR3 length is 13 residues. The CDR3: CASSLAQGNEAFF. CDR3 bases: TGTGCCAGCAGCTTAGCGCAGGGTAATGAAGCTTTCTTT.

This chain joins TRBV20-1 and TRBJ2-7; tentatively, D is TRBD2 (6 bases). The CDR3 covers 15 residues. With 2 bases removed from V and 1 base from J, the gap between germline ends came to 15 bases. The germline V gene has CDR1 DFQATT and CDR2 SNEGSKA (reference sequence). The CDR3 reads CSARSGSSASYEQYF. CDR3 nucleotides: TGCAGTGCTAGAAGTGGCTCTAGCGCATCCTACGAGCAGTACTTC.

In regard to this clonotype: A junction boundary mismatches the germline segment, possibly from a read error. The V gene is TRBV15, the J gene TRBJ2-7, with 10 bases that match TRBD2. In germline, CDR1 is LNHNV, CDR2 YYDKDF (reference sequence). This CDR3 spans 15 amino acids. In DNA, the CDR3 is TGTGCCACCCAGCGGGAGGGCGGGTTCTACAATGAGCAGCACTTC. This sequence encodes CATQREGGFYNEQHF.

The J gene is TRBJ1-3, the V gene TRBV12-3 or TRBV12-4, with 8 nucleotides matching TRBD1. This CDR3 is 15 amino acids long. With 1 base clipped from V and 4 bases from J, the junction kept 3 bases outside the gene matches. In nucleotides, the CDR3 is TGTGCCAGCAGTTTAGGCAGGGGGCGCGGAAACACCATATATTTT. Translating gives CASSLGRGRGNTIYF.

Notes on this clonotype: The junction does not match germline at one end; this may be a read error. This chain links TRBV7-8 with TRBJ1-2; 9 bases align to TRBD1. The CDR3 covers 13 residues. CDR1 and CDR2 (germline): SGHVS, FQNEAQ. The CDR3 sequence: CASSFGTGSRYTF. Written as DNA, the CDR3 is TGTGCAAGCAGCTTCGGGACAGGGAGTCGCTACACCTTC.

The chain has TRBV19 and TRBJ2-7; D uncertain. This CDR3 comprises 12 residues. Germline V gene sequence: CDR1 LNHDA, CDR2 SQIVND (reference sequence). Trimming cost V 0 bases and J 5 bases, with 5 bases left between them. The DNA for the CDR3 is TGTGCCAGTAGTATAGATGCTAACGAGCAGTACTTC. It yields the protein CASSIDANEQYF.

The genes are TRBV10-3 and TRBJ1-6; possible D gene TRBD1, 6 bases. Germline V lookup: CDR1 ENHRY, CDR2 SYGVKD. This CDR3 has 15 amino acids. V shed 10 bases and J shed 5 bases, with 18 bases lying between them. The CDR3 bases are TGTGCCACCGCGCCCCGGGACAAAAATAATTCACCCCTCCACTTT. Its translation is CATAPRDKNNSPLHF.

Remarks on this clonotype: The junction and the germline gene differ at one end; a read error may be behind it. The chain employs TRBV10-3 and TRBJ2-7, with 7 bases that match TRBD1. The CDR3 loop spans 16 amino acids. Germline CDR1 ENHRY, CDR2 SYGVKD. DNA for the CDR3: TGTGCCATCAGTGACACACAGGGGATTATTTCCTACGAGCAGCACTTC. This translates into CAISDTQGIISYEQHF.

The chain has TRBV20-1 and TRBJ2-1; possible D gene TRBD2, 5 bases. The CDR3 is made up of 13 amino acids. Germline CDR1 DFQATT, CDR2 SNEGSKA (reference sequence). V lost 1 base and J 10 bases, leaving 14 bases between the germline ends. CDR3 nucleotides: TGCAGTGCTAGAGTTACCCTAGCCAGGGAGCAGTTCTTC. This codes for CSARVTLAREQFF.

V and J are TRBV7-3 and TRBJ1-2; D may be TRBD1 (5 bases). Germline CDR1 SGHTA, CDR2 FQGTGA. This CDR3 is built from 16 residues. The V end was cut by 4 bases, the J end by 3 bases, with 18 bases between. In DNA form, the CDR3 reads TGTGCCAGCAGCTCCGGCCGGAAAGACAGAGACTATGGCTACACCTTC. Its translation: CASSSGRKDRDYGYTF. The full variable domain, completed using reference TRBV7-3 and TRBJ1-2, is GAGVSQTPSNKVTEKGKYVELRCDPISGHTALYWYRQSLGQGPEFLIYFQGTGAADDSGLPNDRFFAVRPEGSVSTLKIQRTERGDSAVYLCASSSGRKDRDYGYTFGSGTRLTVV.

The CDR3 reads CATSGPSGGASLTTEAFF. CDR3 DNA sequence: TGTGCCACCAGCGGACCAAGTGGGGGGGCGAGTCTGACCACTGAAGCTTTCTTT. The V and J genes are TRBV15 and TRBJ1-1; maybe TRBD1 (6 bases). Germline CDR1 reads LNHNV; CDR2 reads YYDKDF (reference sequence). The CDR3 length is 18 residues. Trimming stripped 5 bases from V and 4 bases from J, with 26 bases between.

This clonotype was seen repeatedly, ten times or more. The chain carries TRBV6-5 and TRBJ1-1, with D possibly being TRBD1 (6 bases). This CDR3 is 14 amino acids long. The V end lost 6 bases, the J end lost 2 bases, and 13 bases lay between the germline ends. CDR1 is MNHEY and CDR2 is SVGAGI in the germline V gene. The chain's CDR3 is CASSHTDSNTEAFF. The DNA for the CDR3 is TGTGCCAGCAGCCACACGGACAGCAACACTGAAGCTTTCTTT.

This chain connects TRBV15 to TRBJ1-1, with D perhaps TRBD1 (5 bases). V gave up 5 bases and J gave up 0 bases, with 13 bases separating them. Germline V gives CDR1 LNHNV, CDR2 YYDKDF (reference sequence). The CDR3 extends over 15 amino acids. Here the CDR3 DNA reads TGTGCCACCAGCCCCCGGGGCGATATGAACACTGAAGCTTTCTTT. It codes for CATSPRGDMNTEAFF.

The sample holds many counts of this clonotype. The CDR3 DNA reads TGCGCCAGCAGCATAGGGAGCGGCACCTACGAGCAGTACTTC. Protein sequence: CASSIGSGTYEQYF. The rearrangement joins TRBV5-1 to TRBJ2-7, with D tentatively TRBD2 (5 bases). Germline V gives CDR1 SGHRS, CDR2 YFSETQ. This CDR3 is 14 amino acids long. Trimming shortened V by 4 bases and J by 2 bases, and 13 bases separated the two germline ends.

V usage is TRBV28 and J usage is TRBJ2-3; D unresolved. With 2 bases removed from V and 6 bases from J, the gap between germline ends came to 9 bases. The CDR3 extends over 13 amino acids. Germline-derived CDR1 and CDR2 are MDHEN and SYDVKM. The CDR3 loop reads CASSLGVSDTQYF. CDR3 coding DNA: TGTGCCAGCAGTTTAGGCGTTTCCGATACGCAGTATTTT.

The J gene is TRBJ2-5, the V gene TRBV24-1, with 7 bases fitting TRBD1. The junction had 3 bases not matched to a gene; V was cut back by 0 bases and J by 0 bases. The germline CDR1 and CDR2 sequences are KGHDR and SFDVKD. This CDR3 contains 16 residues. CDR3 DNA: TGTGCCACCAGTGATTTGTCTGGACAGGACCAAGAGACCCAGTACTTC. Its protein product is CATSDLSGQDQETQYF.

CDR3 sequence reads: CSVASGSSYNEQFF. The CDR3 coding sequence is TGCAGCGTTGCAAGCGGGAGCTCCTACAATGAGCAGTTCTTC. The chain combines TRBV29-1 with TRBJ2-1, with 8 bases matching TRBD2. The V gene end was trimmed by 4 bases and the J gene end by 0 bases; junction bases not matched to a gene: 2. The CDR3 length is 14 residues. Germline V gene data show CDR1 as SQVTM and CDR2 as ANQGSEA.

The V and J genes are TRBV20-1 and TRBJ2-3; D gene uncertain. CDR3 length: 14 amino acids. V was cut by 6 bases and J by 2 bases, with 15 bases left in between. Germline CDR1 and CDR2: DFQATT and SNEGSKA (reference sequence). The CDR3 DNA reads as TGCAGTGCCACCGGAACCCTTATCACAGATACGCAGTATTTT. Residues: CSATGTLITDTQYF.

The chain employs TRBV7-9 and TRBJ2-2; possible D gene TRBD2, 6 bases. Trimming took off 5 bases at V and 6 bases at J, with 19 bases between the two ends. From germline, CDR1 is SEHNR and CDR2 FQNEAQ (reference sequence). This CDR3 is built from 16 residues. This CDR3 reads CASSPWTTPHAGELFF. The CDR3 nucleotides read TGTGCCAGCAGCCCCTGGACTACCCCACACGCCGGGGAGCTGTTTTTT.

This clonotype has just one count. The CDR3 end shows no conserved phenylalanine or tryptophan, and so a read error is likely. This chain uses TRBV5-1 with TRBJ2-7; 7 nucleotides align to TRBD2. From germline, CDR1 is SGHRS and CDR2 YFSETQ. Trimming took 1 base from V and 4 from J; bases not matched to a gene: 17. CDR3 length: 18 residues. Here the CDR3 reads CASSLMTREGLRGYEQYL. CDR3 nucleotide sequence: TGCGCCAGCAGCTTGATGACTCGTGAGGGGCTGCGGGGGTACGAGCAGTACCTC.

V and J are TRBV9 and TRBJ1-3; possible D gene TRBD1, 6 bases. From germline, CDR1 is SGDLS and CDR2 YYNGEE. V was trimmed by 0 bases and J by 4 bases, leaving 14 bases between them. The CDR3 totals 16 residues. CDR3 loop: CASSVAPGARGNTIYF. CDR3 coding DNA: TGTGCCAGCAGCGTAGCTCCGGGGGCGCGGGGAAACACCATATATTTT.

The V gene is TRBV10-3, the J gene TRBJ2-5; D possibly corresponds to TRBD1 (6 bases). The CDR3 totals 14 residues. Germline CDR1 ENHRY, CDR2 SYGVKD. V was clipped by 7 bases and J by 2 bases, with 14 bases between them. As DNA, the CDR3 is TGTGCCATCAAGGAGGTAGGGGGACAAGAGACCCAGTACTTC. It yields the protein CAIKEVGGQETQYF.

The chain has TRBV10-1 and TRBJ2-5, with D possibly being TRBD1 or TRBD2 (5 bases each). This CDR3 has 14 residues. V shed 0 bases and J shed 5 bases, with 10 bases lying between them. Germline V gene sequence: CDR1 WNHNN, CDR2 SYGVQD (reference sequence). The CDR3 DNA follows: TGCGCCAGCAGTGAGTCTTGGGACGGGGAGACCCAGTACTTC. Protein sequence: CASSESWDGETQYF.